What follows are 21 T cell receptor beta chains derived from one specimen sequenced in a study of T cell changes during pregnancy in multiple sclerosis. Libraries were prepared by immunoSEQ multiplex PCR; TCRdb keeps only in-frame clonotypes and omits some of them. The sample lists 55,000 to 85,000 clones, more than 90% occurring once. The starting material was peripheral blood, obtained in the second trimester of pregnancy. These receptors were collected from a female donor with multiple sclerosis, enrolled in a pregnancy study.

The rearrangement links TRBV4-2 to TRBJ2-3; 10 bases align to TRBD2. CDR3 length equals 16 residues. In germline, CDR1 is LGHNA, CDR2 YNFKEQ. Unmatched junction bases numbered 6, after V lost 4 bases and J lost 2 bases. CDR3 DNA sequence: TGTGCCAGCAGCCGTCAACTAGCGGGACCCACAGATACGCAGTATTTT. It encodes CASSRQLAGPTDTQYF.

Only one count was recorded for this clone. The chain joins TRBV7-9 to TRBJ2-1, with 10 bases aligning to TRBD2. V dropped 2 bases and J dropped 4; count of bases not matched to a gene: 5. This CDR3 comprises 16 residues. Germline CDR1 is SEHNR and CDR2 is FQNEAQ (reference sequence). CDR3 in DNA: TGTGCCAGCAGCTTATGGACTAGCGGACAGTACAATGAGCAGTTCTTC. This codes for CASSLWTSGQYNEQFF.

CDR3 region: CASSQSPGANTGELFF. The CDR3, as DNA: TGCGCCAGCAGCCAGTCCCCGGGGGCGAACACCGGGGAGCTGTTTTTT. The genes are TRBV4-3 and TRBJ2-2, with D tentatively TRBD2 (6 bases). The CDR3 sequence is 16 residues long. The V gene lost 3 bases and the J gene lost 0 bases, with 11 bases spanning the gap. Germline V lookup: CDR1 LGHNA, CDR2 YSLEER.

With respect to this clone: The germline gene is not matched at one end of the junction; a read error may be the cause. The chain carries TRBV7-7 and TRBJ2-1, with D perhaps TRBD1 (6 bases). This CDR3 has 13 amino acids. The germline V gene encodes CDR1 SSHAT and CDR2 FNYEAQ (reference sequence). The CDR3 spells CASSLAGTNEQFF. DNA of the CDR3: TGTGCTAGCAGCTTAGCAGGGACAAATGAGCAGTTCTTC.

This clone occurred a few times. V usage is TRBV4-1 and J usage is TRBJ1-1; the match to TRBD1 covers 7 bases. The CDR3 contains 12 residues. Trimming removed 6 bases from V and 4 bases from J; junction bases left unmatched: 2. The germline V gene has CDR1 MGHRA and CDR2 YSYEKL. Here the CDR3 DNA reads TGCGCCAGCAGAACAGGGGCCACTGAAGCTTTCTTT. Translating it yields CASRTGATEAFF.

The chain uses TRBV11-3 and TRBJ1-3; possibly TRBD1 for D (6 bases). There are 15 residues in the CDR3. Trimming stripped 3 bases from V and 1 base from J, with 10 bases between. Germline V CDR1 and CDR2: SGHNT, YENEEA. The chain's CDR3 is CASSFGQPSGNTIYF. DNA for the CDR3: TGTGCCAGCAGCTTCGGACAGCCTTCTGGAAACACCATATATTTT.

The chain recombines TRBV6-6 with TRBJ1-1, with TRBD1 matching over 8 bases. The junction had 8 bases not matched to a gene; V was cut back by 5 bases and J by 3 bases. This CDR3 is built from 15 residues. From germline, CDR1 is MNHNY and CDR2 SVGAGI (reference sequence). The DNA for the CDR3 is TGTGCCAGCAGTACCTATGACAGGGGAGACACTGAAGCTTTCTTT. Translating it yields CASSTYDRGDTEAFF.

V usage is TRBV5-1 and J usage is TRBJ2-3; tentatively, D is TRBD2 (5 bases). The V and J ends lost 5 bases and 5 bases respectively, with 21 bases between them. The CDR3 length is 16 residues. Germline V lookup: CDR1 SGHRS, CDR2 YFSETQ. The CDR3 region is CASSFRRGSAGDTQYF. The DNA of the CDR3 is TGCGCCAGCAGTTTCCGCCGCGGGTCTGCCGGAGATACGCAGTATTTT. The full variable domain, with the rest looked up from reference TRBV5-1 and TRBJ2-3, is KAGVTQTPRYLIKTRGQQVTLSCSPISGHRSVSWYQQTPGQGLQFLFEYFSETQRNKGNFPGRFSGRQFSNSRSEMNVSTLELGDSALYLCASSFRRGSAGDTQYFGPGTRLTVL.

The V and J genes are TRBV18 and TRBJ2-5; D may be TRBD1 (6 bases). The CDR3 is 14 residues long. CDR1 is KGHSH and CDR2 is LQKENI in the germline V gene. Trimming cost V 3 bases and J 5 bases, with 13 bases left between them. The DNA for the CDR3 is TGTGCCAGCTCACCTCAGCAGGGGAGCGAGACCCAGTACTTC. Translating gives CASSPQQGSETQYF.

This chain joins TRBV18 and TRBJ1-5, with D unresolved. The CDR3 loop spans 14 amino acids. From germline, CDR1 is KGHSH and CDR2 LQKENI. V was cut by 3 bases and J by 7 bases, with 13 bases left in between. The CDR3 DNA reads as TGTGCCAGCTCACCGTCCGGGGAGGGACAGCCCCAGCATTTT. Its protein product is CASSPSGEGQPQHF. Looking up the rest from reference TRBV18 and TRBJ1-5 gives the full variable domain: NAGVMQNPRHLVRRRGQEARLRCSPMKGHSHVYWYRQLPEEGLKFMVYLQKENIIDESGMPKERFSAEFPKEGPSILRIQQVVRGDSAAYFCASSPSGEGQPQHFGDGTRLSIL.

A remark on this clone: At one end, the junction sequence differs from germline, possibly due to a read error. The chain couples TRBV7-7 to TRBJ2-5, with D perhaps matching TRBD1 (6 bases). The germline V gene encodes CDR1 SSHAT and CDR2 FNYEAQ (reference sequence). The CDR3 contains 14 residues. CDR3 in DNA: TGTGCCAGCAGCTCCGGGACAAATCAAGAGATCCAGTACTTC. Protein sequence: CASSSGTNQEIQYF.

For the CDR3, the DNA is TGTGCCAGCAGTTACGGGAGCCCGCACTACAATGAGCAGTTCTTC. Residues: CASSYGSPHYNEQFF. The chain uses TRBV27 and TRBJ2-1; D might be TRBD2 (6 bases). The CDR3 spans 15 residues. Germline V gives CDR1 MNHEY, CDR2 SMNVEV (reference sequence). Trimming pared 4 bases from V and 3 bases from J, leaving 13 bases between.

The rearrangement joins TRBV6-5 to TRBJ2-7, with D perhaps TRBD1 (5 bases). Germline V lookup: CDR1 MNHEY, CDR2 SVGAGI. This CDR3 contains 16 residues. The V end was cut by 0 bases, the J end by 0 bases, with 12 bases between. The CDR3 region is CASSYSKSGYSYEQYF. The CDR3 DNA is TGTGCCAGCAGTTACTCGAAGTCAGGGTACTCCTACGAGCAGTACTTC.

The chain has TRBV5-8 and TRBJ2-3; D remains ambiguous. Germline assignment: CDR1 SGHTS and CDR2 YDEGEE. V lost 2 bases to trimming and J lost 6 bases, with 10 bases between them. CDR3 length: 13 residues. The CDR3 DNA reads as TGTGCCAGCAGCTTATCCTCCTCGGATACGCAGTATTTT. Translated: CASSLSSSDTQYF.

The chain uses TRBV4-1 and TRBJ1-1; D is uncertain. The CDR3 runs to 14 residues. V lost 4 bases to trimming and J lost 1 base, with 10 bases between them. Germline V CDR1 and CDR2: MGHRA, YSYEKL. CDR3 nucleotides: TGCGCCAGCAGCCGCGTAACTGCGAACACTGAAGCTTTCTTT. It encodes CASSRVTANTEAFF.

V usage is TRBV7-9 and J usage is TRBJ2-3; no clear D. V was clipped by 5 bases and J by 0 bases, with 15 bases between them. This CDR3 is built from 16 residues. The germline V gene encodes CDR1 SEHNR and CDR2 FQNEAQ (reference sequence). CDR3 region: CASSPPPWASTDTQYF. CDR3 coding DNA: TGTGCCAGCAGCCCCCCCCCGTGGGCTAGCACAGATACGCAGTATTTT.

This clone was seen a single time. The chain couples TRBV30 to TRBJ2-2, with 7 bases lining up with TRBD1. V lost 3 bases to trimming and J lost 6 bases; unmatched junction nucleotides: 7. Germline loops: CDR1 GTSNPN, CDR2 SVGIG (reference sequence). The CDR3 totals 14 residues. CDR3 bases: TGTGCCTGGAGAGAACAGGGGTGGGCCGGGGAGCTGTTTTTT. Translating gives CAWREQGWAGELFF.

This chain links TRBV30 with TRBJ2-1; 7 nucleotides match TRBD1. The CDR3 is 13 residues long. After removal of 1 base from V and 8 bases from J, the junction contained 5 bases not matched to a gene. Germline V gene lookup returns CDR1 GTSNPN and CDR2 SVGIG (reference sequence). The chain's CDR3 is CAWSAIQGYEQFF. The CDR3, as DNA: TGTGCCTGGAGTGCAATACAGGGGTATGAGCAGTTCTTC. The whole variable domain, remainder taken from reference TRBV30 and TRBJ2-1, is SQTIHQWPATLVQPVGSPLSLECTVEGTSNPNLYWYRQAAGRGLQLLFYSVGIGQISSEVPQNLSASRPQDRQFILSSKKLLLSDSGFYLCAWSAIQGYEQFFGPGTRLTVL.

The CDR3 reads CASSAHAGGDHNEQFF. CDR3 nucleotides: TGTGCCAGCAGCGCCCACGCGGGGGGGGATCACAATGAGCAGTTCTTC. The rearrangement links TRBV9 to TRBJ2-1; 9 bases are shared with TRBD2. This CDR3 spans 16 amino acids. V lost 3 bases and J lost 5; bases outside the gene matches: 9. The germline V gene has CDR1 SGDLS and CDR2 YYNGEE.

This chain connects TRBV5-1 to TRBJ1-5, with TRBD1 as a possible D gene (5 bases). The CDR3 extends over 13 amino acids. The germline CDR1 and CDR2 sequences are SGHRS and YFSETQ. The V end was cut by 4 bases, the J end by 7 bases, with 12 bases between. The CDR3 protein is CASSEEGVQPQHF. Written as DNA, the CDR3 is TGCGCCAGCAGCGAGGAAGGGGTACAGCCCCAGCATTTT.

The chain recombines TRBV4-1 with TRBJ2-1, with D perhaps matching TRBD2 (6 bases). Trimming removed 4 bases at V and 0 bases at J, with 16 bases between. Germline V gene lookup returns CDR1 MGHRA and CDR2 YSYEKL. The CDR3 loop spans 17 amino acids. The CDR3 is CASSPTGGSSSYNEQFF. The CDR3 region has the DNA TGCGCCAGCAGCCCGACCGGGGGTTCCTCCTCCTACAATGAGCAGTTCTTC.